Below are 26 T cell receptor beta chains sequenced from a single sample in a study of blood T cell repertoires in COVID-19. Using immunoSEQ multiplex PCR, the repertoire was profiled, and TCRdb retains in-frame clones only, with some absent. The profile shows 25,000 to 35,000 clones, approximately 91% of them singletons. The sample taken for sequencing was peripheral blood. These receptors originate from a man aged 65 to 79 with active COVID-19.

This CDR3 is CASSTDRALYNEQFF. CDR3 bases: TGTGCCAGTAGTACCGACAGGGCCCTTTACAATGAGCAGTTCTTC. This chain joins TRBV19 and TRBJ2-1; 7 bases agree with TRBD1. This CDR3 is built from 15 residues. Germline loops: CDR1 LNHDA, CDR2 SQIVND (reference sequence). Trimming at V came to 4 bases and at J to 4 bases, leaving 7 bases not matched to a gene.

This clone has a single count. This chain joins TRBV6-5 and TRBJ1-4; D is ambiguous. The CDR3 runs to 13 residues. Per the germline V gene, CDR1 is MNHEY and CDR2 is SVGAGI. V was clipped by 8 bases and J by 5 bases, with 12 bases between them. CDR3 amino acids: CASCSLVNEKLFF. The CDR3 DNA follows: TGTGCCAGCTGTAGTCTGGTAAATGAAAAACTGTTTTTT.

V and J are TRBV2 and TRBJ1-4; weak D call: TRBD1 (6 bases). Germline V CDR1 and CDR2: SNHLY, FYNNEI. This CDR3 has 13 residues. Trimming shortened V by 7 bases and J by 7 bases, and 13 bases separated the two germline ends. The CDR3 DNA reads TGTGCCAGCATGGGGGGGCAGGCTGAAAAACTGTTTTTT. Translating it yields CASMGGQAEKLFF.

DNA of the CDR3: TGTGCCAGCAGCGCCAAGGACACCGAAAAACTGTTTTTT. Protein: CASSAKDTEKLFF. The V gene is TRBV6-5, the J gene TRBJ1-4; D may be TRBD1 (5 bases). CDR1 and CDR2 (germline): MNHEY, SVGAGI. V lost 6 bases, J lost 8 bases, and 13 bases lay in between. This CDR3 is 13 amino acids long.

The V gene is TRBV30, the J gene TRBJ1-1; 7 bases fit TRBD1. Losses at the gene ends were 1 base for V and 9 bases for J; bases not matched to a gene: 8. CDR1 is GTSNPN and CDR2 is SVGIG in the germline V gene (reference sequence). CDR3 size: 13 residues. Here the CDR3 DNA reads TGTGCCTGGAGTGCTAACAGGGGAGAGAAAGCTTTCTTT. Amino acid sequence: CAWSANRGEKAFF.

V and J are TRBV11-2 and TRBJ1-5; D is unclear. V dropped 4 bases and J dropped 0 bases, with 4 bases sitting between them. The CDR3 has 13 residues. Germline assignment: CDR1 SGHAT and CDR2 FQNNGV. CDR3 sequence (DNA): TGTGCCAGCAGCTCCTATAGCAATCAGCCCCAGCATTTT. Translated: CASSSYSNQPQHF.

The J gene is TRBJ1-3, the V gene TRBV5-4, with 7 bases lining up with TRBD1. CDR1 SGHNT and CDR2 YYREEE come from the germline V gene (reference sequence). The trim removed 0 bases at V and 4 bases at J, leaving 7 bases unmatched. The CDR3 sequence is 16 residues long. Here the CDR3 reads CASSLVAQGGGNTIYF. DNA of the CDR3: TGTGCCAGCAGCTTGGTGGCCCAGGGGGGAGGAAACACCATATATTTT.

Concerning this clone itself: A junction boundary mismatches the germline segment, possibly from a read error. The chain has TRBV7-7 and TRBJ2-1; 8 nucleotides align to TRBD2. The CDR3 loop spans 16 amino acids. The germline gives CDR1 SSHAT, CDR2 FNYEAQ (reference sequence). The CDR3 reads CASSLGAGGVNNEQFF. CDR3 coding DNA: TGTGCTAGCAGCTTAGGGGCGGGGGGCGTCAACAATGAGCAGTTCTTC.

This clone was detected only once. The CDR3 reads CASTRRGGLDTQYF. The CDR3 bases are TGTGCCAGCACCCGGCGGGGGGGCCTAGATACGCAGTATTTT. The chain uses TRBV7-2 and TRBJ2-3, with 9 bases fitting TRBD2. With V trimmed by 7 bases and J by 5 bases, 7 bases remained unmatched. The CDR3 spans 14 residues. Germline CDR1 is SGHTA and CDR2 is FQGNSA.

The chain employs TRBV28 and TRBJ1-1; D is uncertain. Germline CDR1 reads MDHEN; CDR2 reads SYDVKM. This CDR3 is built from 12 residues. V lost 7 bases to trimming and J lost 3 bases, with 9 bases between them. CDR3 nucleotide sequence: TGTGCCAGCAAAAAACAAGACACTGAAGCTTTCTTT. It specifies CASKKQDTEAFF.

CDR3 residues: CSVAQGRGTEQYF. The DNA of the CDR3 is TGCAGCGTTGCCCAGGGCAGGGGGACAGAGCAGTACTTC. The chain uses TRBV29-1 and TRBJ2-7, with TRBD1 matching 7 bases. Germline assignment: CDR1 SQVTM and CDR2 ANQGSEA. Trimming took 4 bases from V and 7 from J; bases not matched to a gene: 10. The CDR3 sequence is 13 residues long.

The chain links TRBV2 to TRBJ2-5, with 7 bases fitting TRBD1. Germline CDR1 SNHLY, CDR2 FYNNEI. V dropped 7 bases and J dropped 4; count of bases not matched to a gene: 9. The CDR3 covers 14 residues. The CDR3: CASTQHGTAETQYF. For the CDR3, the DNA is TGTGCCAGCACCCAACATGGGACAGCAGAGACCCAGTACTTC.

This clone was seen once. The sample has other DNA sequences that encode this CDR3 too. The chain is built from TRBV2 and TRBJ2-7, with 11 bases lining up with TRBD1. CDR3 length: 14 amino acids. The germline V gene has CDR1 SNHLY and CDR2 FYNNEI. V shed 8 bases and J 6 bases; nucleotides not matched to a gene: 9. CDR3 sequence (DNA): TGTGCCAGCGGGGGGACAGGGGGTGTGGGCGAGCAGTACTTC. The encoded protein is CASGGTGGVGEQYF.

The chain has TRBV10-3 and TRBJ1-1; D not resolved. Germline CDR1 ENHRY, CDR2 SYGVKD. This CDR3 contains 14 residues. Trimming shortened V by 8 bases and J by 1 base, and 14 bases separated the two germline ends. The CDR3 here is CAIGIFGKNTEAFF. The CDR3 coding sequence is TGTGCCATCGGGATTTTCGGGAAGAACACTGAAGCTTTCTTT.

The chain couples TRBV27 to TRBJ2-2, with a weak D call TRBD1 (6 bases). CDR3 length: 16 residues. In germline, CDR1 is MNHEY, CDR2 SMNVEV (reference sequence). V was pared by 2 bases and J by 0 bases, with 10 bases between. The CDR3 loop reads CASSLKRQANTGELFF. The CDR3 DNA is TGTGCCAGCAGTTTAAAGAGACAGGCGAACACCGGGGAGCTGTTTTTT.

The chain is built from TRBV6-2 or TRBV6-3 and TRBJ2-3, with TRBD2 identical over 8 bases. Trimming at V came to 2 bases and at J to 2 bases, leaving 3 bases not matched to a gene. The germline V gene encodes CDR1 MNHEY and CDR2 SVGEGT. The CDR3 has 15 amino acids. CDR3 in DNA: TGTGCCAGCAGTTACGCGGGGGGAACCACAGATACGCAGTATTTT. Residues: CASSYAGGTTDTQYF.

The chain uses TRBV6-1 and TRBJ1-6; 9 bases line up with TRBD1. CDR1 is MNHNS and CDR2 is SASEGT in the germline V gene. CDR3 length equals 16 residues. Trimming took 2 bases from V and 8 from J; bases not matched to a gene: 7. Here the CDR3 reads CASSEPGTGRDSPLHF. The CDR3 DNA reads TGTGCCAGCAGTGAACCTGGGACAGGGAGGGATTCACCCCTCCACTTT.

This clone was detected once. The rearrangement joins TRBV4-3 to TRBJ1-3; tentative D call: TRBD1 (5 bases). Germline V gene sequence: CDR1 LGHNA, CDR2 YSLEER. Trimming shortened V by 4 bases and J by 4 bases, and 14 bases separated the two germline ends. The CDR3 spans 15 residues. CDR3 residues: CASSLQGGYGNTIYF. For the CDR3, the DNA is TGCGCCAGCAGCCTTCAGGGAGGGTACGGAAACACCATATATTTT.

This chain connects TRBV7-3 to TRBJ2-5; TRBD1 matches at 9 bases. CDR1 is SGHTA and CDR2 is FQGTGA in the germline V gene. Unmatched junction bases numbered 6, after V lost 5 bases and J lost 5 bases. The length of the CDR3 is 14 residues. The CDR3 nucleotides read TGTGCCAGCAGCGCCACAGGGGGCGGCGAGACCCAGTACTTC. Protein sequence: CASSATGGGETQYF.

The genes are TRBV27 and TRBJ2-1; no clear D gene. The germline V and J ends were trimmed by 7 bases and 6 bases, with 19 bases remaining between them. The germline V gene encodes CDR1 MNHEY and CDR2 SMNVEV (reference sequence). This CDR3 is 15 amino acids long. The CDR3 DNA is TGTGCCAGCACTAATGTTGCGTTCCATCTCAATGAGCAGTTCTTC. It specifies CASTNVAFHLNEQFF.

For the CDR3, the DNA is TGCGCCAGCAGGTTCGACAGGGGAGGCGAGCAGTACTTC. Translating it yields CASRFDRGGEQYF. The V call is TRBV5-1, the J call TRBJ2-7; 8 bases match TRBD1. Trimming took 5 bases from V and 6 from J; bases not matched to a gene: 7. Per the germline V gene, CDR1 is SGHRS and CDR2 is YFSETQ. The CDR3 extends over 13 amino acids.

The chain employs TRBV7-2 and TRBJ2-2, with D tentatively TRBD2 (7 bases). The CDR3 spans 15 residues. V was pared by 0 bases and J by 4 bases, with 9 bases between. The germline CDR1 and CDR2 sequences are SGHTA and FQGNSA. CDR3 sequence: CASSLAGGGTGELFF. The DNA of the CDR3 is TGTGCCAGCAGCTTAGCAGGGGGGGGCACCGGGGAGCTGTTTTTT.

The chain is built from TRBV4-3 and TRBJ2-3; D unclear. V lost 0 bases and J 0 bases, leaving 7 bases between the germline ends. The CDR3 extends over 15 amino acids. Germline CDR1 and CDR2: LGHNA and YSLEER. CDR3 DNA: TGCGCCAGCAGCCAAGACCGGTTTAGCACAGATACGCAGTATTTT. It yields the protein CASSQDRFSTDTQYF.

The chain links TRBV18 to TRBJ2-7; D unclear. Trimming pared 4 bases from V and 7 bases from J, leaving 14 bases between. Germline lookup yields CDR1 KGHSH and CDR2 LQKENI. The length of the CDR3 is 13 residues. CDR3 residues: CASSRSTASEQYF. CDR3 bases: TGTGCCAGCTCACGATCCACAGCCTCAGAGCAGTACTTC. The full variable domain, with the rest looked up from reference TRBV18 and TRBJ2-7, is NAGVMQNPRHLVRRRGQEARLRCSPMKGHSHVYWYRQLPEEGLKFMVYLQKENIIDESGMPKERFSAEFPKEGPSILRIQQVVRGDSAAYFCASSRSTASEQYFGPGTRLTVT.

The CDR3 nucleotides read TGTGCCAGCAGCCTTGGACAGGGGGCCTCAGATACGCAGTATTTT. The encoded protein is CASSLGQGASDTQYF. This sequence joins TRBV9 and TRBJ2-3; 11 bases are shared with TRBD1. Germline V gene sequence: CDR1 SGDLS, CDR2 YYNGEE. The CDR3 is 15 amino acids. V lost 4 bases and J lost 4; bases outside the gene matches: 5.

The chain has TRBV12-1 and TRBJ2-6; TRBD2 is taken as the D call from the table, unchecked against the DNA. TRBV12-1 is classified as a pseudogene. The CDR3 loop spans 17 amino acids. The CDR3 sequence: CASSGGSRRSGANVLTF. In nucleotides, the CDR3 is TGTGCCAGCAGCGGAGGCAGCCGGCGGTCTGGGGCCAACGTCCTGACTTTC.